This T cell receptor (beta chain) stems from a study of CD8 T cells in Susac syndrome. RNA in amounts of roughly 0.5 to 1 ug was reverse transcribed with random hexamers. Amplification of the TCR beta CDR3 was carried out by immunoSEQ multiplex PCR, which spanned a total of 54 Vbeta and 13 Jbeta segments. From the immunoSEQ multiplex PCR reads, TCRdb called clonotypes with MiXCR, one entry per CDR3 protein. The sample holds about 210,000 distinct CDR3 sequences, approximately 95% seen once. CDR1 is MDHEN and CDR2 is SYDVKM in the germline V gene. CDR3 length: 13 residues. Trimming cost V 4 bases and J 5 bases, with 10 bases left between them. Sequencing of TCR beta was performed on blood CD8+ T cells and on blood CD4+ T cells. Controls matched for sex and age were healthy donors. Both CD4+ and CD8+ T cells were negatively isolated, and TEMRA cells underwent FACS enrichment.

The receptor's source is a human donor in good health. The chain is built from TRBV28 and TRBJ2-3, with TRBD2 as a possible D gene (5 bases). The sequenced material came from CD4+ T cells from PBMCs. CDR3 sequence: CASSSFREDTQYF. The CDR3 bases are TGTGCCAGCAGTTCCTTCCGGGAAGATACGCAGTATTTT.